This T cell receptor (beta chain) was captured by sequencing in a study of T cell responses to AZD1222 COVID-19 vaccine. Comments on this clone: The antigen is unknown.

General observations from the study: There were mostly white British donors and more females than males, and clonal diversity was possibly underestimated. Reports indicate that nearly half of spike-specific TCRs are directed at unmutated variant regions. Breadth and depth of Spike-specific TCRs rose after two AZD1222 doses. Spike-wide vaccine-associated CD4 TCRs dominated at 160-218 and 743-854.

Data came from immunoSEQ multiplex PCR; TCRdb stores just in-frame clones and leaves some out. The sample includes tens of thousands of clones, more than 90% seen only once; the top ten take less than 3.5%. Sequencing was performed on peripheral blood, taken on day 0 of AZD1222 vaccination. This sequence originates from an adult in good health.

CDR3 protein: CASSSPGPGNQPQHF. CDR3 sequence (DNA): TGCGCCAGCAGCTCACCGGGACCAGGCAATCAGCCCCAGCATTTT. This chain connects TRBV4-1 to TRBJ1-5, with a possible D match to TRBD1 (5 bases). The CDR3 has 15 residues. The V end lost 5 bases, the J end lost 2 bases, and 13 bases lay between the germline ends. Germline-derived CDR1 and CDR2 are MGHRA and YSYEKL.